These T cell receptor beta chains were read from a single sample in a study of STAT5B mutations in CD4+ large granular lymphocyte leukemia. Produced via immunoSEQ multiplex PCR; TCRdb's table is partial and in-frame only. The sample contains 30,000 to 40,000 clones, 76% of which appear only once. Material: CD4+ T cells from blood buffy coats. These TCRs come from a human donor in good health. Each CDR3 is given without its conserved first and last residue.

TRBV29-1 | SVSASGIHEQY
TRBV7-2 | ASSQNDEAF
TRBV19 | ASSNQRGGELF
TRBV7-2 | ASSSPGLAGRLYNEQF
TRBV5-1 | ASSLRAYQNTGELF
TRBV7-9 | ASSLARGYGYT
TRBV18 | ASSPTSGRSSYNEQF
TRBV5-1 | ASSLAERGVSTDTQY
TRBV28 | AAAGTGGSEQY
TRBV14 | ASSLPGGTNVLT
TRBV20-1 | SAPGVGEQF
TRBV5-1 | ASSLPGPGTEAF
TRBV2 | ASSRTELIKETQY
TRBV6-1 | ASSYVGQDAYGYT
TRBV29-1 | SGRTGGANSPLH
TRBV21-1 | ASSKALKDCEPYEQY
TRBV5-4 | ASSLQTGGASFV
TRBV5-6 | ASSPGQGRTDTQY
TRBV29-1 | SVEVGGGYGYT
TRBV2 | ASRAEQGGVYGYT
TRBV5-1 | ASSLGDFLGNGYT
TRBV7-2 | ASSFRAGQGRETQY
TRBV5-6 | ASSTGLTRTYEQY
TRBV7-3 | ASSPGTNYGYT
TRBV7-9 | ASSAGTGRVETQY
TRBV6-6 | ASSPRRDSYNEQF
TRBV9 | ASSVNAFPYNEQF
TRBV5-1 | ASSSDTPTGKAF
TRBV7-6 | ASSLSRGTGELF
TRBV5-6 | ASNVDAPRETQY
TRBV14 | ASSQGGTSMNTEAF
TRBV5-1 | ASSAQGDGQPQH
TRBV2 | ASSEGLTPGNTIY
TRBV15 | ATSARPGQSYGYT
TRBV5-1 | ASSLEGANEKLF
TRBV5-4 | ASSSDRGYWGIQY
TRBV15 | ATRRQEKLF
TRBV5-8 | ASTRAMGNN
TRBV5-1 | ASSREWGGPGGQF
TRBV27 | ASSAPTSGRALEQF
TRBV7-2 | ASSFDRVFGETQY
TRBV5-5 | ASSWGTTGELF
TRBV7-8 | ASSMPQGGLSTGELF
TRBV6-4 | ASRPPPKTDTQY
TRBV6-1 | ASRETGVNTGELF
TRBV5-8 | ASSLKRTNYGYT
TRBV7-9 | ASSVPRPGGETQY
TRBV19 | ASSRDRATTNEKLF
TRBV7-9 | ASSLNTEAF
TRBV5-1 | ASSLAGQNSGNTIY
TRBV11-2 | ASSSLLLIGSGTGELF
TRBV5-6 | ASSWGSYNSPLH
TRBV5-5 | ASSIKPTGQF
TRBV25-1 | ASKRENTGELF
TRBV7-2 | ASSLVLVPGELF